The present T cell receptor (beta chain) was sequenced within a study of graft-versus-host responses after intestinal transplantation (dated by TCRdb to 2020 to 2023). With respect to the entire study: The transplants that recipients received were multivisceral, liver-intestinal, or isolated intestinal. Every recipient was given anti-thymocyte globulin induction, followed by about three years of maintenance tacrolimus and steroids. After intestinal transplantation, graft-versus-host and host-versus-graft alloreactive T cell clones in the graft, circulation and bone marrow were tracked using bulk TCR-beta CDR3 sequencing. Samples from three later patients were sequenced in-house on an Illumina MiSeq with MiXCR processing rather than by the commercial service. Alloreactive clones were identified by sequencing pre-transplant mixed lymphocyte reaction products and comparing these products with unstimulated pre-transplant donor and recipient T cells. Donor T cell macrochimerism was defined as a peak of at least 4% donor T cells among recipient peripheral blood mononuclear cells. The cohort enrolled 20 to 30 intestinal transplant recipients including one retransplant, and a few patients lacking pretransplant specimens were excluded. Study-level results and caveats: GvH clones were detected in recipient bone marrow, and some of these GvH clones were observed earlier in ileal mucosa or blood, consistent with an intestinal mucosal origin. In the allografts of patients with donor T cell macrochimerism, GvH to HvG T cell clonal ratios were high. Early after transplant, peak levels of circulating GvH clones were found to be associated with declines in HvG clones. Conclusions were limited by the relatively low number and heterogeneity of intestinal transplant patients.

The time point label for this specimen denotes: cells obtained before transplantation from donor or recipient. CD3+CD4+ and CD3+CD8+ populations were FACS-sorted from unstimulated pre-transplant donor and recipient cells taken from spleen or lymph nodes. Library preparation employed the immunoSEQ multiplex PCR assay. For most patients, genomic DNA was isolated with the Qiagen DNeasy Blood and Tissue Kit and sent frozen to Adaptive Biotechnologies for TCR sequencing. For most patients, genomic DNA was subjected to high-throughput TCR-beta CDR3 sequencing by Adaptive Biotechnologies. The study's own analysis went as follows. Adaptive's ImmunoSEQ software was the source of the TCR sequencing data for around 20 patients, while a few other patients were processed with MiXCR and VDJtools. CD4 versus CD8 sorting errors were corrected by removing sequences found in both subsets at a frequency ratio below 5:1. CDR3 nucleotide sequences shared between donor and recipient were removed because the origin of such sequences could not be assigned. To be classed as alloreactive, a clone needed at least 2-fold expansion over unstimulated cells and a minimum CFSE-low frequency of 0.002% (template counts) or 0.001% (read counts). Mappable clones were those detected in sequenced pre-transplant spleen, lymph node, or MLR CFSE-low populations of the donor or recipient. Cumulative frequency of alloreactive clones was calculated as a percentage of all sequences weighted by copy number. In TCRdb, the immuneACCESS table is reduced to in-frame sequences with V and J assigned. These tables do not hold every clone; where another copy was compared, an unresolved V gene accounts for under half, and the others remain unexplained. V, J and clone size are taken as reported in that table, and D and trimming were inferred from the DNA itself. The sample has 62,000 or so clones on record, around nine tenths of them singletons. Less than 2% of the sample is held by the ten biggest clonotypes.

The CDR3 measures 13 amino acids from cysteine to phenylalanine. The CDR3 DNA has 39 bases and is translated from base 1. The germline V gene gives CDR1 as MGHDK and CDR2 as SYGVNS. V is clipped by 3 bases and J by 9 bases, and the sequence between their germline boundaries is 12 bases long. In the case of this clone: Its antigen is still unknown. Per-nucleotide qualities are absent, and no much larger clonotype sits a single base away.

This sequence uses TRBV25-1 and TRBJ2-4, with TRBD2 as a weak D call on 5 bases. The sample in question was unstimulated CD8+ T cells sorted from spleen or lymph node cells, obtained before transplant. The sequence derives from a human donor who was the organ donor for an intestinal transplant. Read as DNA, the sequence is TGTGCCAGCAGTGATAAATCGGCGGGCATTCAGTACTTC. Protein translation: CASSDKSAGIQYF.